The rows below give T cell receptor beta chains drawn from one sample of a study of blood T cell repertoires in COVID-19. Sequencing was performed with immunoSEQ multiplex PCR; in TCRdb, only in-frame clones are kept and a portion is missing. Here the sample spans approximately 340,000 clones, about 83% being singletons. The sequencing input was peripheral blood. All receptors come from a young man with active or convalescent COVID-19. The conserved cysteine and the conserved F or W are not part of the CDR3 here. The D gene is left open where the match is weak. Clone size is stated in some rows and not others, as once, few, many or a class when expanded.

TRBD1,TRBV28,.,TRBJ1-1,ASSTPTPRQGADTEAF
.,TRBV4-3,.,TRBJ2-1,ASSQEMRNEQF
.,TRBV19,.,TRBJ1-2,ASSIIARDYGYT
.,TRBV4-1,.,TRBJ2-5,ASSPRAEETQY
TRBD2,TRBV29-1,.,TRBJ2-5,SVGTKETQY
.,TRBV4-2,.,TRBJ2-1,ASSQEWRSSYNEQF
.,TRBV19,.,TRBJ2-3,ASSKTRADTQY
.,TRBV6-2/TRBV6-3,.,TRBJ2-3,ASSSLSDTQY
TRBD1,TRBV19,.,TRBJ1-5,ASSGQDANQPQH
.,TRBV12-3/TRBV12-4,.,TRBJ1-1,ASSLQSNTEAF
TRBD2,TRBV6-2/TRBV6-3,.,TRBJ2-7,ASSPAVLAGHEQY
.,TRBV3-1/TRBV3-2,.,TRBJ2-7,ASSQDFRAWEQY
TRBD2,TRBV9,.,TRBJ2-7,ASGGAYEQY
TRBD1,TRBV19,.,TRBJ2-2,ASNRGLDTGELF
.,TRBV9,.,TRBJ1-2,ASSAPSQGHYGYT
.,TRBV5-1,.,TRBJ1-1,ASSPGRGVTEAF
TRBD2,TRBV5-5,many,TRBJ2-1,ASSPRGGSYNEQF
.,TRBV7-8,.,TRBJ2-4,ASSLDGRKAKNIQY